This paragraph covers one T cell receptor (beta chain) sequence. Antigen: not known. Per germline, CDR1 SGHRS and CDR2 YFSETQ. V trimming: 4 bases; J trimming: 1 base; junction bases outside the gene matches: 8. The CDR3 spans 15 residues. The data were obtained in a study of Ad26.COV2.S vaccination and SARS-CoV-2 variants. Study information: Intramuscular Ad26.COV2.S at 5x10^10 or 1x10^11 viral particles.

Study outcomes and limitations: TCR breadth and depth estimates may have understated total T cell responses. Vaccine and placebo groups showed comparable non-spike TCR breadth.

Treatment described: some 20 received Ad26.COV2.S at low or high dose, single or two shots; about 5 received placebo; per-sample allocation not given. Specimens were obtained on day 63 following the first vaccine or placebo injection. Participants' vaccine, an Ad26 vector, delivered Wuhan-strain SARS-CoV-2 spike. Only in-frame clones appear in the TCRdb table, and some are missing; sequencing was by immunoSEQ multiplex PCR. The data show 350,000 to 500,000 clones, 88% seen once. The TCR was taken from a person between 18 and 60 years old who received the Ad26.COV2.S COVID-19 vaccine or a placebo. Here the sequenced sample was peripheral blood, taken in a trial of Ad26.COV2.S vaccine versus placebo. The chain is built from TRBV5-1 and TRBJ2-7, with 7 bases lining up with TRBD1. The CDR3 nucleotides are TGCGCCAGCAGCAAGGAACGGGACAGATCCTACGAGCAGTACTTC. It codes for CASSKERDRSYEQYF.